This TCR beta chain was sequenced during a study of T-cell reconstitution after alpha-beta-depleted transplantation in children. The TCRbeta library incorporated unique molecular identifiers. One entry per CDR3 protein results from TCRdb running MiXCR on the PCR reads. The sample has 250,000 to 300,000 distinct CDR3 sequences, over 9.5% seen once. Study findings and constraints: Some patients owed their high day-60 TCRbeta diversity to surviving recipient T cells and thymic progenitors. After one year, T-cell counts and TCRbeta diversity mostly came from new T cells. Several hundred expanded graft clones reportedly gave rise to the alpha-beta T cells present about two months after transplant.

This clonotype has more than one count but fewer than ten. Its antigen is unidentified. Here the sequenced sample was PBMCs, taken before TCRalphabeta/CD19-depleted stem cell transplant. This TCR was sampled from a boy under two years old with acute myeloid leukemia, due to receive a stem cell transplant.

CDR3 protein: CASSFFRGSTSYGYTF. The CDR3 nucleotides read TGTGCCAGCAGCTTCTTCCGGGGATCAACCTCTTATGGCTACACCTTC. The V and J genes are TRBV7-9 and TRBJ1-2, with D unclear. Trimming removed 3 bases at V and 5 bases at J, with 19 bases between. This CDR3 is built from 16 residues. The germline CDR1 and CDR2 sequences are SEHNR and FQNEAQ (reference sequence).